Listed below are T cell receptor beta chains from one sample, sequenced in a study of CD8 T cells in Susac syndrome. Using its own MiXCR run on the immunoSEQ multiplex PCR reads, TCRdb lists one record per CDR3 protein. Of about 200,000 distinct CDR3 sequences listed, approximately 94% are singletons. Sequences were obtained from CD4+ T cells from PBMCs. Receptors originate from a human donor in good health. CDR3s include the opening cysteine and the closing phenylalanine or tryptophan. D genes are given only for firm matches. Not all rows give a size; the values are once, few, many and, for expanded clones, a class.

CASRRTNSNQPQHF	TGTGCCAGCAGGCGGACAAATAGCAATCAGCCCCAGCATTTT	.	TRBV6-1	TRBJ1-5	.	14
CASSLIGGPDTQYF	TGTGCCAGCAGTTTAATCGGGGGGCCAGATACGCAGTATTTT	.	TRBV12-3/TRBV12-4	TRBJ2-3	.	14
CASSRTGGQQYF	TGTGCCAGTAGTCGGACAGGGGGGCAGCAGTACTTC	.	TRBV19	TRBJ2-7	TRBD1	12
CATGQVNYGYTF	TGTGCCACCGGACAAGTTAACTATGGCTACACCTTC	.	TRBV19	TRBJ1-2	.	12
CATSPKDRFTGELFF	TGTGCCACCAGCCCCAAGGACCGATTCACCGGGGAGCTGTTTTTT	.	TRBV15	TRBJ2-2	.	15
CASSLEVVTQYF	TGTGCCAGCAGCTTAGAAGTCGTTACGCAGTATTTT	.	TRBV7-9	TRBJ2-3	.	12
CASSLPREKLFF	TGTGCCAGCAGCTTGCCTCGTGAAAAACTGTTTTTT	.	TRBV5-6	TRBJ1-4	.	12
CASSYRPVGEKLFF	TGTGCCAGCAGTTACCGCCCCGTGGGGGAAAAACTGTTTTTT	.	TRBV6-5	TRBJ1-4	.	14
CATLGSRTDTQYF	TGTGCCACCCTAGGGAGCCGCACAGATACGCAGTATTTT	.	TRBV7-9	TRBJ2-3	.	13
CASSQLGLKGETQYF	TGCGCCAGCAGCCAACTGGGGCTCAAAGGAGAGACCCAGTACTTC	few	TRBV5-1	TRBJ2-5	.	15
CASSREGPNLNTEAFF	TGCGCCAGCTCAAGGGAGGGGCCCAACTTGAACACTGAAGCTTTCTTT	.	TRBV5-1	TRBJ1-1	.	16
CASSPPWANTGELFF	TGTGCCAGCAGCCCCCCATGGGCGAACACCGGGGAGCTGTTTTTT	.	TRBV5-6	TRBJ2-2	.	15
CASSLGRGKSTEAFF	TGTGCCAGCAGCTTGGGTCGGGGAAAGTCCACTGAAGCTTTCTTT	.	TRBV5-4	TRBJ1-1	.	15
CASRLSGTELGGYTF	TGTGCCAGCAGATTGAGCGGGACGGAGCTCGGGGGCTACACCTTC	.	TRBV3-1	TRBJ1-2	.	15
CASSSSTRGSLSGELFF	TGTGCTAGCAGCTCCTCAACACGTGGCAGTTTATCTGGGGAGCTGTTTTTT	once	TRBV7-7	TRBJ2-2	.	17
CASSRYLAGGNNEQFF	TGCGCCAGCAGCCGCTACCTAGCGGGGGGAAACAATGAGCAGTTCTTC	.	TRBV4-1	TRBJ2-1	TRBD2	16
CASSQAGQGVGGELFF	TGTGCCAGCAGCCAAGCCGGACAGGGGGTCGGCGGGGAGCTGTTTTTT	.	TRBV7-2	TRBJ2-2	TRBD1	16
CSAPSGGRTTDTQYF	TGCAGTGCTCCTTCCGGGGGGCGGACCACAGATACGCAGTATTTT	.	TRBV20-1	TRBJ2-3	.	15
CASSRDGGNQPQHF	TGTGCCAGCAGCCGGGACGGAGGAAATCAGCCCCAGCATTTT	few	TRBV6-1	TRBJ1-5	.	14
CATSRDLASLGYQETQYF	TGTGCCACCAGCAGAGACCTAGCGTCTTTGGGGTACCAAGAGACCCAGTACTTC	.	TRBV15	TRBJ2-5	.	18
CASSYLAGGSTYEQYF	TGTGCCAGCAGCTACCTAGCGGGGGGATCAACCTACGAGCAGTACTTC	.	TRBV7-2	TRBJ2-7	TRBD2	16
CASSLGLARETQYF	TGCGCCAGCAGCTTGGGCCTAGCGAGGGAGACCCAGTACTTC	.	TRBV5-1	TRBJ2-5	.	14
CASSRTSGGSRYEQYF	TGCGCCAGCAGCCGGACTAGCGGGGGGTCCCGCTACGAGCAGTACTTC	.	TRBV5-1	TRBJ2-7	TRBD2	16
CASSPQASAQHF	TGTGCCAGTAGCCCCCAGGCATCGGCCCAGCATTTT	.	TRBV19	TRBJ1-5	.	12
CASTPKPGTGVYNEQFF	TGCGCCAGCACCCCAAAGCCAGGGACAGGGGTCTACAATGAGCAGTTCTTC	.	TRBV5-1	TRBJ2-1	TRBD1	17
CASTVRGASTDTQYF	TGTGCCAGCACAGTAAGGGGGGCTAGCACAGATACGCAGTATTTT	.	TRBV12-3/TRBV12-4	TRBJ2-3	.	15
CAISEGQETQYF	TGTGCCATCAGTGAGGGGCAAGAGACCCAGTACTTC	.	TRBV10-3	TRBJ2-5	.	12
CASSMGRLDTEAFF	TGTGCCAGCAGTATGGGTAGGTTGGACACTGAAGCTTTCTTT	.	TRBV6-2/TRBV6-3	TRBJ1-1	.	14
CASSLGQGRGAYEQYF	TGTGCCAGCAGCTTGGGTCAGGGGCGCGGGGCCTACGAGCAGTACTTC	.	TRBV5-4	TRBJ2-7	.	16
CASSAGGSYNEQFF	TGTGCCAGCAGTGCGGGGGGTTCCTACAATGAGCAGTTCTTC	.	TRBV2	TRBJ2-1	TRBD2	14
CAWSGNQRGTEAFF	TGTGCCTGGAGTGGTAACCAGCGAGGCACTGAAGCTTTCTTT	once	TRBV30	TRBJ1-1	.	14
CSASGWSGHEAFF	TGCAGTGCTAGTGGGTGGTCAGGGCATGAAGCTTTCTTT	.	TRBV20-1	TRBJ1-1	.	13
CASSRRTGRDTEAFF	TGTGCCAGCAGCCGCAGGACAGGGCGTGACACTGAAGCTTTCTTT	once	TRBV14	TRBJ1-1	TRBD1	15
CASRQTELSTDTQYF	TGCGCCAGCAGACAGACAGAGCTCAGCACAGATACGCAGTATTTT	.	TRBV5-1	TRBJ2-3	.	15
CASSSRTGYTGELFF	TGCGCCAGCAGCTCCCGGACCGGCTACACCGGGGAGCTGTTTTTT	once	TRBV5-1	TRBJ2-2	.	15
CASSDPGAYEQYF	TGTGCCAGCAGCGACCCGGGGGCCTACGAGCAGTACTTC	.	TRBV28	TRBJ2-7	.	13
CASSLGRGRDSPYEQYF	TGCGCCAGCAGCTTGGGGAGGGGCAGGGACTCCCCCTACGAGCAGTACTTC	.	TRBV5-1	TRBJ2-7	.	17
CASSLGVGAYEQYF	TGTGCCAGCAGCTTAGGGGTTGGCGCCTACGAGCAGTACTTC	.	TRBV7-2	TRBJ2-7	.	14
CSVETSPQETQYF	TGCAGCGTTGAAACAAGTCCTCAAGAGACCCAGTACTTC	.	TRBV29-1	TRBJ2-5	.	13
CASSSTGGGIEPQHF	TGTGCCAGCAGCTCCACAGGCGGGGGAATTGAGCCCCAGCATTTT	.	TRBV7-8	TRBJ1-5	.	15
CATTPGYEQYF	TGTGCCACTACTCCAGGCTACGAGCAGTACTTC	few	TRBV12-3/TRBV12-4	TRBJ2-7	.	11
CASSQGPFTDTQYF	TGTGCCAGCAGCCAGGGACCTTTCACAGATACGCAGTATTTT	.	TRBV3-1	TRBJ2-3	.	14
CASSLRRVTEAFF	TGTGCCAGCAGTTTAAGGAGGGTAACTGAAGCTTTCTTT	.	TRBV12-3/TRBV12-4	TRBJ1-1	.	13
CATLGTEAFF	TGTGCCACCCTTGGGACTGAAGCTTTCTTT	once	TRBV12-3/TRBV12-4	TRBJ1-1	.	10
CASSRNTGGKETQYF	TGTGCCAGCAGCCGAAATACAGGGGGCAAAGAGACCCAGTACTTC	.	TRBV11-2	TRBJ2-5	TRBD1	15
CASSLRGPLGDSPLHF	TGTGCCAGCAGCTTAAGGGGGCCGTTGGGGGATTCACCCCTCCACTTT	.	TRBV7-9	TRBJ1-6	TRBD1	16
CASSSQGRAPLHF	TGTGCCAGCAGCTCCCAGGGGCGAGCACCCCTCCACTTT	.	TRBV7-2	TRBJ1-6	.	13
CSASAGADTQYF	TGCAGTGCTAGTGCCGGGGCTGATACGCAGTATTTT	.	TRBV20-1	TRBJ2-3	.	12
CSVMPSSGEQYF	TGCAGCGTTATGCCGTCAAGTGGCGAGCAGTACTTC	.	TRBV29-1	TRBJ2-7	.	12